This record looks at one T cell receptor (beta chain) sequence and its context. This sample is drawn from a study of memory CD8 T cells in hepatitis C reinfection. As for the study in general: Chronic HCV followed reinfection in a couple of donors who cleared primary infection. A positive HCV RNA test after two negatives ≥60 days apart defined reinfection. Pre-reinfection samples were taken 55 to 20 weeks before detection.

V trimming: 0 bases; J trimming: 4 bases; junction bases outside the gene matches: 9. Germline loops: CDR1 LGHNA, CDR2 YSLEER. The CDR3 has 17 residues. TCRdb's copy holds only in-frame clones and misses some; the assay was immunoSEQ multiplex PCR. The data contain about 6,000 clones, more than 80% of them singletons. As for time point: pre-reinfection, 55 to 20 weeks before reinfection detection. TCR sequencing was done directly ex vivo on sorted cells, without expansion in vitro. Total naive CD8 T cells were sorted as viable CD3+ CD8+ CD45RO- cells from a couple of donors. The chain has TRBV4-3 and TRBJ1-2, with TRBD1 matching 9 bases. Sequenced sample: naive CD8+ T cells sorted from blood. The sequence derives from a man aged 50-59 years with hepatitis C virus infection. Here the CDR3 reads CASSQDKQGAAFYGYTF. Here the CDR3 DNA reads TGCGCCAGCAGCCAAGATAAACAGGGGGCCGCTTTCTATGGCTACACCTTC.